This TCR beta chain appears in the sequencing data of a study of cytomegalovirus exposure and HLA in healthy donors. Study at large: Clustering assigned 70% to 90% of the roughly 400 genotyped donors to the Caucasian-associated ancestry cluster.

Use of 60 Vbeta and 13 Jbeta primers characterized the PCR. Clones were sequenced by immunoSEQ multiplex PCR, and TCRdb holds only the in-frame ones, with some missing. Of around 160,000 clones listed, about 75% are singletons. Regarding the study as a whole: TCR beta chain V- and J-gene trimming was linked, in a later analysis, to a missense variant in DCLRE1C.

As for this clone: What it recognizes is unknown.

The germline V gene encodes CDR1 KGHSH and CDR2 LQKENI. The CDR3 has 14 amino acids. V gave up 4 bases and J gave up 5 bases; unmatched junction bases: 5. The receptor was derived from a woman aged 40 to 50 in good health and CMV-seropositive. The chain carries TRBV18 and TRBJ1-1; 9 bases are shared with TRBD1. The sequenced sample was PBMCs. CDR3 residues: CASSRQGGETEAFF. Written as DNA, the CDR3 is TGTGCCAGCTCACGACAGGGGGGCGAGACTGAAGCTTTCTTT.